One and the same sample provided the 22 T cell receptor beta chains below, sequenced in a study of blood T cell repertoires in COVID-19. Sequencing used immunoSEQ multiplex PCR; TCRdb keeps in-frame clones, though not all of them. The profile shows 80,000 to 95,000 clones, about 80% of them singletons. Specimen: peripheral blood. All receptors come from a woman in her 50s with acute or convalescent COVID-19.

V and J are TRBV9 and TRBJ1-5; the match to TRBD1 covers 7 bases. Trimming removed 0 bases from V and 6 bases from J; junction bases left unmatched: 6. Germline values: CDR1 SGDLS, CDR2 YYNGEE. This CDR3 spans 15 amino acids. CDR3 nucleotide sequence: TGTGCCAGCAGCGTAGGAGGGGGCTTTGGTCAGCCCCAGCATTTT. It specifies CASSVGGGFGQPQHF. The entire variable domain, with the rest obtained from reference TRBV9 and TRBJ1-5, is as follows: DSGVTQTPKHLITATGQRVTLRCSPRSGDLSVYWYQQSLDQGLQFLIQYYNGEERAKGNILERFSAQQFPDLHSELNLSSLELGDSALYFCASSVGGGFGQPQHFGDGTRLSIL.

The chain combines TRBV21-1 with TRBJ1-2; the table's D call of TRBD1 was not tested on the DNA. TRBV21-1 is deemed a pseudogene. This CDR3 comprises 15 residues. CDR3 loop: CASSSRRKGADGYTF. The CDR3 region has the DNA TGTGCCAGCAGCTCCCGCCGGAAGGGGGCAGATGGCTACACCTTC.

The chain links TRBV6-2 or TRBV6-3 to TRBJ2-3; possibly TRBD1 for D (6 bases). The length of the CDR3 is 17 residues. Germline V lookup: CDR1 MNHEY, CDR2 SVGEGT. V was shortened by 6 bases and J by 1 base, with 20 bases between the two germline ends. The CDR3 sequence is CASSQMTGVGGTDTQYF. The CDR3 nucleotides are TGTGCCAGCAGCCAAATGACAGGAGTGGGTGGCACAGATACGCAGTATTTT.

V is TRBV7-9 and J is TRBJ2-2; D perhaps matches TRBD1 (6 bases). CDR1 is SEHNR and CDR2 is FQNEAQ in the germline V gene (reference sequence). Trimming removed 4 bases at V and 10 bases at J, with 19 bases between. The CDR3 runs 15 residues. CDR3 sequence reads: CASSSPQGKGEELFF. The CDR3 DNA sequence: TGTGCCAGCAGCTCGCCGCAGGGGAAGGGAGAGGAGCTGTTTTTT.

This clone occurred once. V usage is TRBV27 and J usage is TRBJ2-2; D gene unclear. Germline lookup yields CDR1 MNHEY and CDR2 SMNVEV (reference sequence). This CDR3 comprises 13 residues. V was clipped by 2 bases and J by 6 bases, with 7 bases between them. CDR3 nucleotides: TGTGCCAGCAGTTTAAGTGGCCCCGGGGAGCTGTTTTTT. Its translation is CASSLSGPGELFF.

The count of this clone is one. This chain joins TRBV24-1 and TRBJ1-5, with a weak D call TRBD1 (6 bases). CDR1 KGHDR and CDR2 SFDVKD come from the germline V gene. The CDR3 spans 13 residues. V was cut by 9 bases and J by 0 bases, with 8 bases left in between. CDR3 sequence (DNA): TGTGCCACCTCAGGGGATAGCAATCAGCCCCAGCATTTT. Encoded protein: CATSGDSNQPQHF.

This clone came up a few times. The CDR3 protein is CAISESRLAGGTDTQYF. The CDR3, as DNA: TGTGCCATCAGTGAGTCGAGGCTAGCGGGGGGGACAGATACGCAGTATTTT. The rearrangement joins TRBV10-3 to TRBJ2-3; 12 bases fit TRBD2. In germline, CDR1 is ENHRY, CDR2 SYGVKD. With V trimmed by 0 bases and J by 3 bases, 4 bases remained unmatched. This CDR3 comprises 17 residues.

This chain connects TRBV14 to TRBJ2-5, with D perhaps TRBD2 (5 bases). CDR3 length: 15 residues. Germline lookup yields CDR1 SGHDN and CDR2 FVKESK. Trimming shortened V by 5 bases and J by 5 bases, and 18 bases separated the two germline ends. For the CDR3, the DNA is TGTGCCAGCAGCAGAGAGGGAGCCCGGCGGGAGACCCAGTACTTC. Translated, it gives CASSREGARRETQYF.

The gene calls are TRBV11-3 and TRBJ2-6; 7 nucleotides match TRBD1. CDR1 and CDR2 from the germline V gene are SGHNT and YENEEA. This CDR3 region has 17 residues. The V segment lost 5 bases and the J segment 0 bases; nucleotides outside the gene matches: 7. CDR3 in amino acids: CASSPRDSASGANVLTF. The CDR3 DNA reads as TGTGCCAGCAGCCCCCGGGACAGCGCCTCTGGGGCCAACGTCCTGACTTTC.

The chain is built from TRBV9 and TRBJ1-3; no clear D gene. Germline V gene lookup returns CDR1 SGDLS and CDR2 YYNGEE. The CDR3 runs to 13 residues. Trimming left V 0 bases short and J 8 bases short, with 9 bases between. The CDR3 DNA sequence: TGTGCCAGCAGCGTAGCCCCAGCGGACACCATATATTTT. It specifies CASSVAPADTIYF.

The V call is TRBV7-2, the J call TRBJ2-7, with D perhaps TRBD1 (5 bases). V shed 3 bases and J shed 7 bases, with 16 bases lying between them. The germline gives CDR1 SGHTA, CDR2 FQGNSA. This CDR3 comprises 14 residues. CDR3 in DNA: TGTGCCAGCAGCTTTGACAGATGGCTTGGGGAGCAGTACTTC. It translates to CASSFDRWLGEQYF.

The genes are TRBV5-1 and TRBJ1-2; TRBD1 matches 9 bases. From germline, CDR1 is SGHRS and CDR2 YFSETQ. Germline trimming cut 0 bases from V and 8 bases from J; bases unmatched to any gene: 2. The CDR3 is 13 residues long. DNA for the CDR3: TGCGCCAGCAGCTTGGAAGGGACAGGGGGCTACACCTTC. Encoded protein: CASSLEGTGGYTF.

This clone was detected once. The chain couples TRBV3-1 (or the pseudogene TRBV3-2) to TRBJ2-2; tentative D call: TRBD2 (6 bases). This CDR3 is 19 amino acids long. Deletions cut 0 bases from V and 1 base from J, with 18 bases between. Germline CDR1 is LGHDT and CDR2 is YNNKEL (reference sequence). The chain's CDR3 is CASSQDLLLSRGNTGELFF. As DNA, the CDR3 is TGTGCCAGCAGCCAAGATCTCCTCTTATCGCGGGGGAACACCGGGGAGCTGTTTTTT.

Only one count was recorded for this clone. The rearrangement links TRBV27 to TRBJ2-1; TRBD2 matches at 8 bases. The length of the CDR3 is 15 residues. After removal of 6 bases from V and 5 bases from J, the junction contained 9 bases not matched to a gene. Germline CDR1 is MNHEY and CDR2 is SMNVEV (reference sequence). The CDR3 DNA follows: TGTGCCAGCAGCATTCTTCGGGGGGGCCACAATGAGCAGTTCTTC. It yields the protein CASSILRGGHNEQFF.

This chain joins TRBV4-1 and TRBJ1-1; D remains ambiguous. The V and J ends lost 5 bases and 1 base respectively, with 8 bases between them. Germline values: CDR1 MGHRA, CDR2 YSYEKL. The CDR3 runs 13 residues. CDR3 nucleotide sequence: TGCGCCAGCAGCTTTACAGAGAACACTGAAGCTTTCTTT. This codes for CASSFTENTEAFF.

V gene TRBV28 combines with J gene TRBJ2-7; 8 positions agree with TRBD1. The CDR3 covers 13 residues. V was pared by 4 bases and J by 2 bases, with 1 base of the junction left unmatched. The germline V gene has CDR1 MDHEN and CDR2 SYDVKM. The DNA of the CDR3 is TGTGCCAGCAGTTCAGGGGGCCCCTACGAGCAGTACTTC. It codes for CASSSGGPYEQYF.

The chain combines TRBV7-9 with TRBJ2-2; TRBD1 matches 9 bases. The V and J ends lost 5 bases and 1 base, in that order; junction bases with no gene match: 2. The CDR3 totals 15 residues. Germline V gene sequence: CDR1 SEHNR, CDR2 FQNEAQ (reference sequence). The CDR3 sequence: CASSRGQGNTGELFF. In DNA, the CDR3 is TGTGCCAGCAGCCGGGGACAGGGGAACACCGGGGAGCTGTTTTTT.

The CDR3 region has the DNA TGTGCCAGCAGGAATTCCGAGACAGGGTTTGGCCAAGAGACCCAGTACTTC. Translating gives CASRNSETGFGQETQYF. This chain links TRBV7-8 with TRBJ2-5; 7 positions match TRBD1. V gave up 6 bases and J gave up 1 base; unmatched junction bases: 14. CDR3 size: 17 residues. Germline V CDR1 and CDR2: SGHVS, FQNEAQ. Filled out from reference TRBV7-8 and TRBJ2-5, the complete variable domain reads GAGVSQSPRYKVAKRGQDVALRCDPISGHVSLFWYQQALGQGPEFLTYFQNEAQLDKSGLPSDRFFAERPEGSVSTLKIQRTQQEDSAVYLCASRNSETGFGQETQYFGPGTRLLVL.

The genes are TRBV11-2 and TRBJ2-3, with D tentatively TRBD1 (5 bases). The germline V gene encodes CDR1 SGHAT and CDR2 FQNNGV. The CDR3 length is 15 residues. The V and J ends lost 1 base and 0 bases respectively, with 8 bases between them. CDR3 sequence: CASSLGGRSTDTQYF. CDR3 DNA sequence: TGTGCCAGCAGCTTAGGGGGCAGGAGCACAGATACGCAGTATTTT.

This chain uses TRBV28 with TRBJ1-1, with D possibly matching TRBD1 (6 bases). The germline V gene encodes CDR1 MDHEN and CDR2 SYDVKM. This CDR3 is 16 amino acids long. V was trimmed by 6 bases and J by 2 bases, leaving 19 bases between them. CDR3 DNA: TGTGCCAGCAGCGAACTACAGGGCCTAGGTAACACTGAAGCTTTCTTT. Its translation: CASSELQGLGNTEAFF. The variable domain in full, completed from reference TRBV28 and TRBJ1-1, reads DVKVTQSSRYLVKRTGEKVFLECVQDMDHENMFWYRQDPGLGLRLIYFSYDVKMKEKGDIPEGYSVSREKKERFSLILESASTNQTSMYLCASSELQGLGNTEAFFGQGTRLTVV.

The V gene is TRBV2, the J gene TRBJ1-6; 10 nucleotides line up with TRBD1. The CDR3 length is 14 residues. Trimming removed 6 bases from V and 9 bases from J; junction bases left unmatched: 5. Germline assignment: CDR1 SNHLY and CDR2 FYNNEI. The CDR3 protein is CASSPGQGFSPLHF. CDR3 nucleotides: TGTGCCAGCAGCCCGGGACAGGGGTTTTCACCCCTCCACTTT.

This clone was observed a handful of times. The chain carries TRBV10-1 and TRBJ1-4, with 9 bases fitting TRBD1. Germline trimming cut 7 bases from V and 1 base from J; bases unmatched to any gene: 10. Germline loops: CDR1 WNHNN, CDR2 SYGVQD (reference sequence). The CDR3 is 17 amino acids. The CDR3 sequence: CASIKWDRDETNEKLFF. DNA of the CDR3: TGCGCCAGCATTAAGTGGGACAGGGATGAAACTAATGAAAAACTGTTTTTT.